This TCR beta chain stems from a study of blood T cell repertoires in COVID-19. Study summary: Donors in the United States, Italy and Spain gave samples during acute or convalescent COVID-19. Sources were T cells, B-cell-depleted T cells, or PBMCs; the material itself was cDNA or gDNA.

Trimming shortened V by 4 bases and J by 6 bases, and 10 bases separated the two germline ends. This CDR3 is 12 amino acids long. Germline V gives CDR1 KGHSH, CDR2 LQKENI. Methods used by the authors: Nucleated cell number was recorded as an estimate derived from reference gene primer amplification. Profiled with immunoSEQ multiplex PCR; TCRdb holds only in-frame clones, not every one. That table gives V, J and clone size, and the DNA gave D and trimming. The table includes approximately 190,000 clones, roughly four fifths detected once. The specimen was peripheral blood. The chain links TRBV18 to TRBJ2-7; D call uncertain. The receptor comes from a woman under 40 with acute or convalescent COVID-19. The chain's CDR3 is CASSQRHFEQYF. The CDR3 bases are TGTGCCAGCTCACAACGACACTTCGAGCAGTACTTC. Based on the CDR3 plus reference TRBV18 and TRBJ2-7, the full variable domain is NAGVMQNPRHLVRRRGQEARLRCSPMKGHSHVYWYRQLPEEGLKFMVYLQKENIIDESGMPKERFSAEFPKEGPSILRIQQVVRGDSAAYFCASSQRHFEQYFGPGTRLTVT.